The clone carrying this TCR beta chain was recorded at least ten times. Its target is not known. This specimen belongs to a study of T cell repertoires in cytomegalovirus infection. This CDR3 is 14 amino acids long. The V and J ends lost 3 bases and 4 bases respectively, with 14 bases between them. Germline-derived CDR1 and CDR2 are SGDLS and YYNGEE. TCRdb processed the reads anew with MiXCR; each CDR3 protein has one entry. This sample has approximately 71,000 distinct CDR3 sequences, with roughly 20% found just once. The sequencing used CD8+ T cells from cultured PBMCs, collected from culture after CMV antigen stimulation. This TCR was recovered from a human donor in good health (CMV status not recorded). Some clones in this sample may be carry-over from other donors' samples. This sequence joins TRBV9 and TRBJ2-7; D is possibly TRBD1 (6 bases). CDR3 nucleotides: TGTGCCAGCAGCGAACAGGGAGAGGGGTACGAGCAGTACTTC. Protein product: CASSEQGEGYEQYF.